The rows below give T cell receptor beta chains drawn from one sample of a study of T cell responses to AZD1222 COVID-19 vaccine. Clones were read by immunoSEQ multiplex PCR, and TCRdb kept only the in-frame ones, dropping some. The sample comprises under 45,000 clones, just over 85% of which are singletons, and under 30% rests with the top ten. The material sequenced was peripheral blood, taken 28 days after the second dose of the MenACWY control vaccine. These receptors all come from an adult who received the MenACWY meningococcal vaccine as a control. The CDR3 runs from the conserved cysteine through the conserved F or W. Fields, in order: J gene, V gene, D gene, clone size, CDR3 protein, CDR3 DNA. D genes are given only for firm matches. For some rows the clone size is stated as once, few or many, or as a class when expanded; others skip it.

j_gene: TRBJ2-7
v_gene: TRBV3-1/TRBV3-2
d_gene: .
abundance: .
CDR3aa: CASSQRHEQYF
CDR3nt: TGTGCCAGCAGCCAACGACACGAGCAGTACTTC

j_gene: TRBJ2-2
v_gene: TRBV5-1
d_gene: .
abundance: .
CDR3aa: CASSLRGGNDGELFF
CDR3nt: TGCGCCAGCAGCTTGCGGGGCGGGAACGACGGGGAGCTGTTTTTT

j_gene: TRBJ2-7
v_gene: TRBV7-9
d_gene: .
abundance: .
CDR3aa: CASSSSEAFSYEQYF
CDR3nt: TGTGCCAGCAGCTCCTCGGAGGCGTTCTCCTACGAGCAGTACTTC

j_gene: TRBJ1-6
v_gene: TRBV28
d_gene: .
abundance: .
CDR3aa: CASNRSPYNSPLHF
CDR3nt: TGTGCCAGCAATCGGAGCCCCTATAATTCACCCCTCCACTTT

j_gene: TRBJ2-1
v_gene: TRBV2
d_gene: .
abundance: .
CDR3aa: CASSEQGSSYNEQFF
CDR3nt: TGTGCCAGCAGTGAACAGGGGAGCTCCTACAATGAGCAGTTCTTC

j_gene: TRBJ2-2
v_gene: TRBV11-2
d_gene: .
abundance: .
CDR3aa: CASSLASGNTGELFF
CDR3nt: TGTGCCAGCAGCTTGGCCAGCGGGAACACCGGGGAGCTGTTTTTT

j_gene: TRBJ2-2
v_gene: TRBV30
d_gene: TRBD1
abundance: .
CDR3aa: CAWSGQGTGELFF
CDR3nt: TGTGCCTGGAGTGGACAGGGAACCGGGGAGCTGTTTTTT

j_gene: TRBJ2-7
v_gene: TRBV7-9
d_gene: .
abundance: .
CDR3aa: CASSLVTGYGEQYF
CDR3nt: TGTGCCAGCAGCTTAGTTACGGGGTATGGCGAGCAGTACTTC

j_gene: TRBJ2-1
v_gene: TRBV28
d_gene: .
abundance: .
CDR3aa: CASSRSGGYNEQFF
CDR3nt: TGTGCCAGCAGTCGTAGTGGGGGTTACAATGAGCAGTTCTTC

j_gene: TRBJ1-1
v_gene: TRBV7-3
d_gene: .
abundance: .
CDR3aa: CASTLQATLNTEAFF
CDR3nt: TGTGCCAGCACCCTCCAGGCAACCCTGAACACTGAAGCTTTCTTT

j_gene: TRBJ2-2
v_gene: TRBV23-1
d_gene: TRBD2
abundance: .
CDR3aa: CASSHGLADNTGELFF
CDR3nt: TGCGCCAGCAGTCATGGGCTAGCGGATAACACCGGGGAGCTGTTTTTT

j_gene: TRBJ2-1
v_gene: TRBV5-1
d_gene: .
abundance: .
CDR3aa: CASSLATEQFF
CDR3nt: TGCGCCAGCAGCTTGGCGACAGAGCAGTTCTTC

j_gene: TRBJ2-1
v_gene: TRBV18
d_gene: TRBD2
abundance: once
CDR3aa: CASSPLAGTSGRALEEQFF
CDR3nt: TGTGCCAGCTCACCATTGGCCGGGACTAGCGGGAGGGCCCTTGAGGAGCAGTTCTTC

j_gene: TRBJ1-5
v_gene: TRBV7-2
d_gene: TRBD1
abundance: .
CDR3aa: CASSRTTGGSNQPQHF
CDR3nt: TGTGCCAGCAGCCGGACTACAGGGGGTAGTAATCAGCCCCAGCATTTT

j_gene: TRBJ2-7
v_gene: TRBV5-1
d_gene: TRBD2
abundance: .
CDR3aa: CASSLVTGTSGALSYEQYF
CDR3nt: TGCGCCAGCAGCTTGGTAACCGGGACTAGCGGGGCCCTCTCCTACGAGCAGTACTTC

j_gene: TRBJ2-7
v_gene: TRBV7-6
d_gene: .
abundance: .
CDR3aa: CASSPAPVGEQYF
CDR3nt: TGTGCCAGCAGCCCAGCGCCAGTTGGCGAGCAGTACTTC

j_gene: TRBJ2-2
v_gene: TRBV5-6
d_gene: .
abundance: once
CDR3aa: CASSFGLSGGRNTGELFF
CDR3nt: TGTGCCAGCAGCTTCGGGTTGAGTGGAGGGAGGAACACCGGGGAGCTGTTTTTT

j_gene: TRBJ1-1
v_gene: TRBV6-5
d_gene: TRBD1
abundance: .
CDR3aa: CASSDSGGRNTEAFF
CDR3nt: TGTGCCAGCAGTGACTCAGGGGGCCGGAACACTGAAGCTTTCTTT

j_gene: TRBJ2-4
v_gene: TRBV18
d_gene: TRBD2
abundance: .
CDR3aa: CASSPLSSGRFLAKNIQYF
CDR3nt: TGTGCCAGCTCACCTCTTTCTAGCGGGAGGTTTCTAGCCAAAAACATTCAGTACTTC

j_gene: TRBJ1-5
v_gene: TRBV7-9
d_gene: TRBD1
abundance: .
CDR3aa: CASSSTRGGQGNQPQHF
CDR3nt: TGTGCCAGCAGCTCCACTCGGGGCGGACAGGGCAATCAGCCCCAGCATTTT

j_gene: TRBJ2-3
v_gene: TRBV7-2
d_gene: TRBD1
abundance: .
CDR3aa: CASSSLQGSDTQYF
CDR3nt: TGTGCCAGCAGCTCCTTACAGGGGAGCGATACGCAGTATTTT

j_gene: TRBJ2-7
v_gene: TRBV20-1
d_gene: .
abundance: .
CDR3aa: CSASNPTQTYEQYF
CDR3nt: TGCAGTGCTAGTAATCCGACCCAGACCTACGAGCAGTACTTC

j_gene: TRBJ2-7
v_gene: TRBV5-5
d_gene: TRBD2
abundance: .
CDR3aa: CASSLPSGNSYEQYF
CDR3nt: TGTGCCAGCAGCTTACCTAGCGGGAACTCCTACGAGCAGTACTTC

j_gene: TRBJ2-3
v_gene: TRBV7-6
d_gene: TRBD1
abundance: .
CDR3aa: CASSLKPRDRIVGDTQYF
CDR3nt: TGTGCCAGCAGCTTAAAACCCAGGGACAGGATCGTAGGCGATACGCAGTATTTT

j_gene: TRBJ1-2
v_gene: TRBV6-5
d_gene: TRBD1
abundance: .
CDR3aa: CASSYSGQGGGYTF
CDR3nt: TGTGCCAGCAGTTACTCAGGGCAGGGGGGCGGCTACACCTTC

j_gene: TRBJ2-1
v_gene: TRBV6-5
d_gene: TRBD2
abundance: .
CDR3aa: CASSILAGDSEQFF
CDR3nt: TGTGCCAGCTCGATCCTAGCGGGAGATAGTGAGCAGTTCTTC

j_gene: TRBJ2-2
v_gene: TRBV5-1
d_gene: .
abundance: .
CDR3aa: CASSLAGLPGELFF
CDR3nt: TGCGCCAGCAGCTTGGCCGGGCTACCCGGGGAGCTGTTTTTT

j_gene: TRBJ1-1
v_gene: TRBV7-9
d_gene: .
abundance: .
CDR3aa: CASTLKGNTEAFF
CDR3nt: TGTGCCAGCACATTAAAGGGGAACACTGAAGCTTTCTTT

j_gene: TRBJ2-3
v_gene: TRBV7-9
d_gene: .
abundance: .
CDR3aa: CASSLARVSTDTQYF
CDR3nt: TGTGCCAGCAGCTTAGCAAGGGTTAGCACAGATACGCAGTATTTT

j_gene: TRBJ1-3
v_gene: TRBV27
d_gene: .
abundance: .
CDR3aa: CASSPLGGKENTIYF
CDR3nt: TGTGCCAGCAGTCCCCTGGGGGGGAAGGAAAACACCATATATTTT

j_gene: TRBJ1-1
v_gene: TRBV28
d_gene: .
abundance: .
CDR3aa: CASTLLLVGGAEAFF
CDR3nt: TGTGCCAGCACCTTATTGTTGGTCGGGGGAGCTGAAGCTTTCTTT

j_gene: TRBJ2-7
v_gene: TRBV10-3
d_gene: .
abundance: .
CDR3aa: CAISNPGLRGGEQYF
CDR3nt: TGTGCCATCAGTAACCCCGGGCTAAGGGGTGGCGAGCAGTACTTC

j_gene: TRBJ1-2
v_gene: TRBV21-1
d_gene: .
abundance: .
CDR3aa: CASSRDRRTLPYGYTF
CDR3nt: TGTGCCAGCAGCAGGGACCGAAGAACCTTGCCCTATGGCTACACCTTC

j_gene: TRBJ2-7
v_gene: TRBV25-1
d_gene: .
abundance: .
CDR3aa: CASQMAGSSYEQYF
CDR3nt: TGTGCCAGCCAGATGGCGGGTAGCTCCTACGAGCAGTACTTC

j_gene: TRBJ2-2
v_gene: TRBV13
d_gene: .
abundance: .
CDR3aa: CASSFVWRPTGELFF
CDR3nt: TGTGCCAGCAGCTTTGTGTGGAGGCCCACCGGGGAGCTGTTTTTT

j_gene: TRBJ2-1
v_gene: TRBV6-6
d_gene: .
abundance: .
CDR3aa: CASGGAGLGNEQFF
CDR3nt: TGTGCCAGCGGGGGAGCAGGTTTGGGCAATGAGCAGTTCTTC

j_gene: TRBJ2-5
v_gene: TRBV7-9
d_gene: TRBD2
abundance: once
CDR3aa: CASSRQRELGETQYF
CDR3nt: TGTGCCAGCAGCAGACAGCGGGAGTTGGGGGAGACCCAGTACTTC

j_gene: TRBJ2-5
v_gene: TRBV2
d_gene: .
abundance: .
CDR3aa: CASRRQVTETQYF
CDR3nt: TGTGCCAGCAGACGACAGGTAACGGAGACCCAGTACTTC

j_gene: TRBJ1-1
v_gene: TRBV9
d_gene: .
abundance: .
CDR3aa: CASSPPGQINTEAFF
CDR3nt: TGTGCCAGCAGCCCACCCGGACAGATAAACACTGAAGCTTTCTTT

j_gene: TRBJ2-1
v_gene: TRBV4-1
d_gene: .
abundance: few
CDR3aa: CASSQVGRARYGEQFF
CDR3nt: TGCGCCAGCAGCCAGGTAGGACGGGCTAGGTACGGTGAGCAGTTCTTC